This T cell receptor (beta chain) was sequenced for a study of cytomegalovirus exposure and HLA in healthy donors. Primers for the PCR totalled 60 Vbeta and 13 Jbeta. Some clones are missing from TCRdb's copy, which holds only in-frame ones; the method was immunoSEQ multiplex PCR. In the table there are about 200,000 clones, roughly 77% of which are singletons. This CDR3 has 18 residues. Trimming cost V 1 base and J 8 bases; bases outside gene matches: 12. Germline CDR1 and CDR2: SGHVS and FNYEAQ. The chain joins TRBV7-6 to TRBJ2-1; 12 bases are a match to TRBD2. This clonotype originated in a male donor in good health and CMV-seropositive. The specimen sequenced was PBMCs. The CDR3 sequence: CASSLEVSATSGSDEQFF. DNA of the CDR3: TGTGCCAGCAGCTTAGAGGTGTCGGCGACTAGCGGGAGTGATGAGCAGTTCTTC.